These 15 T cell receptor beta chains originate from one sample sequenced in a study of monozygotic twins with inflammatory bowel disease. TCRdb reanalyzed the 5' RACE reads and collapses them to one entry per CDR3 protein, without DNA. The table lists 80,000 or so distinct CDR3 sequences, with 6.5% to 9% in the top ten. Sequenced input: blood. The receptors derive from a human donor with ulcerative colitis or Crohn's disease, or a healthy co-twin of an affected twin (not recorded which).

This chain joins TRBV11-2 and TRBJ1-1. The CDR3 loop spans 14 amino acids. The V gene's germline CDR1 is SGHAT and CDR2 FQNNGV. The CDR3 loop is CASSLVSQNTEAFF.

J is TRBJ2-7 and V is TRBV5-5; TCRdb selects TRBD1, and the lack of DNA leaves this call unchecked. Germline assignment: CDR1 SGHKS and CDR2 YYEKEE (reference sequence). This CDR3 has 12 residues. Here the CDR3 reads CASFGHRDEQYF.

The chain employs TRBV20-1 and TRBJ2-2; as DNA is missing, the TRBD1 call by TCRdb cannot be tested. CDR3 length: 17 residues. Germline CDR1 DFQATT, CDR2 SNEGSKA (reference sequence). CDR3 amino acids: CSARDSRGHRLFGELFF.

CDR3 in amino acids: CASTTRGEPNPYGYTF. The chain recombines TRBV19 with TRBJ1-2. This CDR3 has 16 residues. Germline V gene data show CDR1 as LNHDA and CDR2 as SQIVND (reference sequence).

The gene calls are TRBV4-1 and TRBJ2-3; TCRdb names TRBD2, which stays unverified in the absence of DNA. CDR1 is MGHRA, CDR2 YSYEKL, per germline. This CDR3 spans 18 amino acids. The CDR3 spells CASSQGPSGGIRTDTQYF.

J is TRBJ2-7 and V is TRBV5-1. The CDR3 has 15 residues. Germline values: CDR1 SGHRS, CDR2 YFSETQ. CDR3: CASSLGPGSSYEQYF.

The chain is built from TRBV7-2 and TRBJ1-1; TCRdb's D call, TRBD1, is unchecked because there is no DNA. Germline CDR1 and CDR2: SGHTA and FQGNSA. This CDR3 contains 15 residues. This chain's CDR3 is CASSDHGQMNTEAFF.

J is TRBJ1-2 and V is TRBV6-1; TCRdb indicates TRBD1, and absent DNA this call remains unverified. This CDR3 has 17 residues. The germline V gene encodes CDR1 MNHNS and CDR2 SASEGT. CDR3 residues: CASSQPYDQGQSYGYTF.

The CDR3 reads CASTLLNTEAFF. This chain uses TRBV5-5 with TRBJ1-1. This CDR3 is built from 12 residues. CDR1 SGHKS and CDR2 YYEKEE come from the germline V gene (reference sequence).

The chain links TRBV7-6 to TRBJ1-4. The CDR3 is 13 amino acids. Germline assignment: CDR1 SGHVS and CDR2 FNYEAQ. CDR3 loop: CASSLYRKEKLFF.

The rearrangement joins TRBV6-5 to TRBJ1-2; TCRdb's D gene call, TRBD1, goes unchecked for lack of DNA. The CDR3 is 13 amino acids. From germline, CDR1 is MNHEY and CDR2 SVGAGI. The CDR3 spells CASSWTGYYGYTF.

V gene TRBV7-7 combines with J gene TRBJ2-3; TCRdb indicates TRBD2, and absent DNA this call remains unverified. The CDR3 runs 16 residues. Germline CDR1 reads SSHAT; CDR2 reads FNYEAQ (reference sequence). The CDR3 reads CASSPLGASGTDTQYF.

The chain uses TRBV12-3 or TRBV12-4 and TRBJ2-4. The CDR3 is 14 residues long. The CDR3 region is CASSFGNKLNIQYF.

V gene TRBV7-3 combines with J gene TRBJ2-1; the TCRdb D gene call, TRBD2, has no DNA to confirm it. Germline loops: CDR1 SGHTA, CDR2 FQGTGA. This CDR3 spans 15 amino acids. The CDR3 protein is CASSPQRGGYNEQFF.

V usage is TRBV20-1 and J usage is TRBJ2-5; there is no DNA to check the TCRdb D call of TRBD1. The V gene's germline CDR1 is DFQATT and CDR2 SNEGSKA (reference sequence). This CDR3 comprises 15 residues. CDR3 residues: CSARDQQGAGETQYF.